What follows are 32 T cell receptor beta chains derived from one specimen sequenced in a study of regulatory T cells in long-lasting Graves disease. The sample's time point: newly diagnosed GD, antithyroid drugs for less than 3 months. From RNA extracted from PBMCs, the TCR library was made. Researchers made TCR beta libraries by using iRepertoire HTBI primers and running Arm-PCR on CDR3 regions. TCRdb re-called the multiplex PCR reads through MiXCR, storing one row per CDR3 protein. Among some 400,000 distinct CDR3 sequences, under 15% were seen once, and the ten largest hold about a sixth. The same specimen was also included in a second study, on T cells in Graves' hyperthyroidism and ophthalmopathy.

The source material was peripheral blood mononuclear cells (PBMCs), sampled at new diagnosis, from a patient treated with antithyroid drugs. The receptor source for this set is a woman between 25 and 40 years old with Graves disease.

This clonotype was observed many times. This rearrangement joins TRBV5-1 to TRBJ1-1, with D possibly being TRBD1 (5 bases). Trimming took off 3 bases at V and 4 bases at J, with 7 bases between the two ends. From germline, CDR1 is SGHRS and CDR2 YFSETQ. This CDR3 contains 12 residues. This chain's CDR3 is CASSSGSTEAFF. In nucleotides, the CDR3 is TGCGCCAGCAGCTCAGGGAGCACTGAAGCTTTCTTT.

The V call is TRBV19, the J call TRBJ2-1, with 8 nucleotides matching TRBD2. Looked up from germline, CDR1 is LNHDA and CDR2 is SQIVND (reference sequence). The CDR3 length is 16 residues. V shed 7 bases, J shed 0 bases, and the junction held 8 bases outside the gene matches. The CDR3 protein is CASNGLGTSSYNEQFF. The CDR3 nucleotides are TGTGCCAGTAATGGTCTTGGGACTAGCTCCTACAATGAGCAGTTCTTC. Full variable domain (remainder filled in from reference TRBV19 and TRBJ2-1): DGGITQSPKYLFRKEGQNVTLSCEQNLNHDAMYWYRQDPGQGLRLIYYSQIVNDFQKGDIAEGYSVSREKKESFPLTVTSAQKNPTAFYLCASNGLGTSSYNEQFFGPGTRLTVL.

As concerns this clonotype: A much larger clone lies a single base off, so this may be a read error. This chain links TRBV24-1 with TRBJ2-1, with 13 bases matching TRBD2. The germline V gene encodes CDR1 KGHDR and CDR2 SFDVKD. The CDR3 has 13 residues. Here the CDR3 reads CATSERTSGSQLF. CDR3 coding DNA: TGTGCCACCAGTGAGCGGACTAGCGGGAGTCAGCTCTTC.

The chain couples TRBV10-3 to TRBJ2-7; TRBD1 matches 8 bases. V shed 2 bases, J shed 4 bases, and the junction held 19 bases outside the gene matches. This CDR3 has 19 amino acids. Per germline, CDR1 ENHRY and CDR2 SYGVKD. The DNA for the CDR3 is TGTGCCATCAGTGAGCCCCCTAGGGGCTTGACAGGGGCTTTGTACGAGCAGTACTTC. Encoded protein: CAISEPPRGLTGALYEQYF.

This clonotype was seen only a few times. Relative to the germline gene, one junction end is altered; a read error may explain this. The chain couples TRBV10-1 to TRBJ2-1; TRBD2 agrees at 8 bases. CDR1 is WNHNN and CDR2 is SYGVQD in the germline V gene (reference sequence). The CDR3 consists of 12 residues. The CDR3 here is CASSDPGLAELF. The CDR3 nucleotides are TGCGCCAGCAGTGACCCCGGACTAGCTGAACTCTTC.

On this clonotype itself: A much more abundant neighbour one base away suggests this may be a read error. The chain is built from TRBV11-1 and TRBJ2-1; D is perhaps TRBD2 (6 bases). Trimming took off 5 bases at V and 5 bases at J, with 16 bases between the two ends. Germline CDR1 and CDR2: SGHAT and FQDESV (reference sequence). The CDR3 spans 15 residues. The chain's CDR3 is CASSLQAGRNNEQFF. As DNA, the CDR3 is TGTGCCAGCAGCCTACAGGCGGGAAGGAACAATGAGCAGTTCTTC. The variable domain in full, with the rest retrieved from reference TRBV11-1 and TRBJ2-1, is EAEVAQSPRYKITEKSQAVAFWCDPISGHATLYWYRQILGQGPELLVQFQDESVVDDSQLPKDRFSAERLKGVDSTLKIQPAELGDSAMYLCASSLQAGRNNEQFFGPGTRLTVL.

V gene TRBV27 combines with J gene TRBJ2-7; 9 bases match TRBD2. The J segment lost 6 bases and the V segment lost 4 bases, leaving 7 bases of the junction unmatched. The CDR3 covers 14 residues. CDR1 is MNHEY, CDR2 SMNVEV, per germline (reference sequence). The chain's CDR3 is CASSYAAGGGEQYF. CDR3 sequence (DNA): TGTGCCAGCAGTTATGCAGCGGGAGGAGGCGAGCAGTACTTC.

The table lists this clonotype with many counts. The chain joins TRBV6-1 to TRBJ1-5, with D tentatively TRBD1 (5 bases). Germline V lookup: CDR1 MNHNS, CDR2 SASEGT. CDR3 length: 18 amino acids. The ends were cut back, 6 bases at V and 5 bases at J, with 26 bases in the middle. The DNA for the CDR3 is TGTGCCAGCAGAGACCTAGCCGGGACCCCAGAGATGGATCAGCCCCAGCATTTT. Protein sequence: CASRDLAGTPEMDQPQHF.

The table lists this clonotype with many counts. The V gene is TRBV3-1, the J gene TRBJ2-5; D remains ambiguous. Trimming shortened V by 2 bases and J by 4 bases, and 5 bases separated the two germline ends. Per the germline V gene, CDR1 is LGHDT and CDR2 is YNNKEL (reference sequence). The CDR3 is made up of 12 amino acids. As DNA, the CDR3 is TGTGCCAGCAGCCAAAGGATAGAGACCCAGTACTTC. Translated, it gives CASSQRIETQYF.

This clonotype has a count of ten or more. The rearrangement links TRBV20-1 to TRBJ1-4; a weak D match, TRBD1 (5 bases). The germline CDR1 and CDR2 sequences are DFQATT and SNEGSKA (reference sequence). This CDR3 is 13 amino acids long. CDR3 in amino acids: CSGQGEAREKLFF. DNA of the CDR3: TGCAGCGGCCAAGGGGAGGCACGGGAAAAACTGTTTTTT.

As regards this clonotype: One junction end disagrees with the germline gene, perhaps due to a read error. The CDR3 spells CACSVAGDRSSTQYF. DNA for the CDR3: TGTGCCTGCAGCGTAGCCGGGGACCGAAGTTCCACCCAGTACTTC. The chain joins TRBV9 to TRBJ2-5; D may match TRBD1 or TRBD2 (5 bases each). This CDR3 is 15 amino acids long. The germline V gene has CDR1 SGDLS and CDR2 YYNGEE.

This clonotype was seen ten or more times. The chain couples TRBV7-8 to TRBJ1-3, with D tentatively TRBD1 (5 bases). This CDR3 is built from 13 residues. The V end lost 1 base, the J end lost 4 bases, and 5 bases lay between the germline ends. Germline V CDR1 and CDR2: SGHVS, FQNEAQ. The CDR3 sequence: CASSLGGGNTIYF. The CDR3 coding sequence is TGTGCCAGCAGCTTAGGGGGGGGAAACACCATATATTTT.

This clonotype was counted many times. This chain links TRBV7-2 with TRBJ2-5; a possible D gene is TRBD2 (7 bases). The germline V gene encodes CDR1 SGHTA and CDR2 FQGNSA. CDR3 length: 19 residues. Trimming removed 6 bases from V and 5 bases from J, with 31 bases in between. CDR3 DNA sequence: TGTGCCAGCAGACGGATTCGGGCGGCGGCGGGAGAGGGGGGGGAGACCCAGTACTTC. Translated, it gives CASRRIRAAAGEGGETQYF.

The gene calls are TRBV29-1 and TRBJ1-2; D gene unclear. The V gene lost 4 bases and the J gene lost 7 bases, with 13 bases spanning the gap. Germline CDR1 is SQVTM and CDR2 is ANQGSEA. This CDR3 is built from 12 residues. The CDR3 DNA is TGCAGCGTTGTGGGCGGGCCGCGTGGCTACACCTTC. Protein sequence: CSVVGGPRGYTF.

The rearrangement links TRBV12-3 or TRBV12-4 to TRBJ1-4; D may be TRBD1 (6 bases). CDR3 length equals 15 residues. The ends were cut back, 2 bases at V and 10 bases at J, with 17 bases in the middle. The CDR3 loop is CASSLLGGWRGKLFF. The DNA of the CDR3 is TGTGCCAGCAGTTTACTTGGGGGCTGGCGCGGAAAACTGTTTTTT.

This clonotype was detected ten times or more. The chain combines TRBV6-2 or TRBV6-3 with TRBJ2-3; D is perhaps TRBD2 (5 bases). Germline loops: CDR1 MNHEY, CDR2 SVGEGT. The V and J ends lost 7 bases and 1 base respectively, with 12 bases between them. The CDR3 extends over 14 amino acids. The CDR3 coding sequence is TGTGCCAGCACTCGGGGTATGGGCACAGATACGCAGTATTTT. It specifies CASTRGMGTDTQYF.

This clonotype was detected only once. The gene calls are TRBV5-4 and TRBJ1-1; TRBD1 agrees at 8 bases. The V gene end was trimmed by 5 bases and the J gene end by 6 bases; junction bases not matched to a gene: 12. Germline V lookup: CDR1 SGHNT, CDR2 YYREEE (reference sequence). CDR3 length equals 15 residues. As DNA, the CDR3 is TGTGCCAGCAGGGGACCGACAGGGGATCTTGCTGAAGCTTTCTTT. Translating gives CASRGPTGDLAEAFF.

There are many counts of this clonotype. V and J are TRBV11-1 and TRBJ2-5; maybe TRBD2 (5 bases). V was pared by 2 bases and J by 1 base, with 17 bases between. The germline V gene has CDR1 SGHAT and CDR2 FQDESV (reference sequence). The CDR3 sequence is 17 residues long. CDR3 nucleotide sequence: TGTGCCAGCAGCTTAAGTTTAAGGGAGAGGTCCCAAGAGACCCAGTACTTC. The encoded protein is CASSLSLRERSQETQYF.

This clonotype was recorded many times. V and J are TRBV24-1 and TRBJ2-3; TRBD1 might be the D (6 bases). Trimming took off 0 bases at V and 12 bases at J, with 12 bases between the two ends. This CDR3 region has 13 residues. The germline V gene has CDR1 KGHDR and CDR2 SFDVKD. This CDR3 is CATSDLGTRGQYF. The CDR3 region has the DNA TGTGCCACCAGTGATTTGGGGACAAGAGGACAGTATTTT.

This clonotype was seen many times. The rearrangement uses TRBV10-2 and TRBJ2-1; D gene uncertain. Germline CDR1 reads WSHSY; CDR2 reads SAAADI. Trimming shortened V by 3 bases and J by 0 bases, and 12 bases separated the two germline ends. The CDR3 runs to 16 residues. CDR3 nucleotide sequence: TGCGCCAGCAGTGACGTGACACGCCTCTCCTACAATGAGCAGTTCTTC. This codes for CASSDVTRLSYNEQFF.

A note on this clonotype: The junction departs from the called germline gene at one end, perhaps through a read error. The genes are TRBV20-1 and TRBJ2-2; 8 bases line up with TRBD2. Per the germline V gene, CDR1 is DFQATT and CDR2 is SNEGSKA (reference sequence). This CDR3 contains 14 residues. CDR3 in DNA: TGCAGTGCTAGAAGTAGCGGGAACGCCGGGGAGCTGTTTTTT. Its translation: CSARSSGNAGELFF.

This clonotype was detected ten times or more. The CDR3 here is CASSNHGNTEAFF. CDR3 bases: TGTGCCAGCAGCAATCACGGAAACACTGAAGCTTTCTTT. This chain links TRBV7-8 with TRBJ1-1; D is ambiguous. Germline CDR1 SGHVS, CDR2 FQNEAQ. The V end lost 5 bases, the J end lost 2 bases, and 9 bases lay between the germline ends. The CDR3 totals 13 residues.

The table lists this clonotype with many counts. J is TRBJ2-4 and V is TRBV3-1; D is perhaps TRBD1 or TRBD2 (5 bases each). The CDR3 contains 14 residues. The V gene's germline CDR1 is LGHDT and CDR2 YNNKEL (reference sequence). Trimming shortened V by 1 base and J by 9 bases, and 13 bases separated the two germline ends. The CDR3 loop is CASSQGDPWGIQYF. The CDR3 DNA sequence: TGTGCCAGCAGCCAAGGGGACCCATGGGGCATTCAGTACTTC.

This clonotype was observed at least ten times. This chain uses TRBV5-6 with TRBJ1-3; D possibly corresponds to TRBD1 (5 bases). Trimming removed 4 bases at V and 6 bases at J, with 17 bases between. In germline, CDR1 is SGHDT, CDR2 YYEEEE. The CDR3 consists of 15 residues. In DNA, the CDR3 is TGTGCCAGCAGCCTACCGGGACGGAAACAAAACACCATATATTTT. Amino acids: CASSLPGRKQNTIYF.

The V and J genes are TRBV4-1 and TRBJ2-7; D perhaps matches TRBD2 (7 bases). The germline V and J ends were trimmed by 0 bases and 2 bases, with 20 bases remaining between them. The CDR3 has 18 amino acids. Germline V gene lookup returns CDR1 MGHRA and CDR2 YSYEKL. The CDR3 is CASSQDNTAGARPYEQYF. The CDR3 DNA follows: TGCGCCAGCAGCCAAGATAACACTGCGGGGGCGCGTCCCTACGAGCAGTACTTC.

The CDR3 reads CASSPAADGTNYGYTF. The CDR3 bases are TGTGCCAGCAGCCCAGCCGCGGACGGAACTAACTATGGCTACACCTTC. This chain uses TRBV13 with TRBJ1-2, with D unclear. With 5 bases removed from V and 0 bases from J, the gap between germline ends came to 16 bases. Germline V gives CDR1 PRHDT, CDR2 FYEKMQ (reference sequence). This CDR3 contains 16 residues.

This clonotype showed up just a few times. The chain recombines TRBV27 with TRBJ1-2; no clear D gene. The CDR3 extends over 15 amino acids. CDR1 MNHEY and CDR2 SMNVEV come from the germline V gene (reference sequence). Trimming removed 0 bases from V and 5 bases from J, with 13 bases in between. The CDR3 DNA reads TGTGCCAGCAGTTTATCAGCGCCAGTTCTTTATGGCTACACCTTC. This sequence encodes CASSLSAPVLYGYTF.

This chain uses TRBV6-5 with TRBJ2-1; no firm D call. Germline CDR1 and CDR2: MNHEY and SVGAGI. Trimming pared 0 bases from V and 4 bases from J, leaving 16 bases between. This CDR3 has 17 residues. The CDR3 DNA is TGTGCCAGCAGTTACTCGGAGACCCGAGTATTATACAATGAGCAGTTCTTC. This encodes CASSYSETRVLYNEQFF.

This clonotype was picked up many times. The CDR3 region is CASRKLAGTDTQYF. CDR3 DNA sequence: TGTGCCAGCCGGAAACTAGCGGGAACAGATACGCAGTATTTT. The genes are TRBV28 and TRBJ2-3, with 10 nucleotides matching TRBD2. The CDR3 length is 14 residues. CDR1 and CDR2 (germline): MDHEN, SYDVKM. The trim removed 8 bases at V and 3 bases at J, leaving 5 bases unmatched. The whole variable domain, filled in from reference TRBV28 and TRBJ2-3, reads DVKVTQSSRYLVKRTGEKVFLECVQDMDHENMFWYRQDPGLGLRLIYFSYDVKMKEKGDIPEGYSVSREKKERFSLILESASTNQTSMYLCASRKLAGTDTQYFGPGTRLTVL.

This clonotype was counted ten times or more. The chain is built from TRBV18 and TRBJ2-1, with D uncertain. CDR1 is KGHSH, CDR2 LQKENI, per germline. This CDR3 contains 12 residues. The V end was cut by 2 bases, the J end by 8 bases, with 7 bases between. CDR3 coding DNA: TGTGCCAGCTCACCAAACTTTGATGAGCAGTTCTTC. It is translated as CASSPNFDEQFF. The full variable domain, completed using reference TRBV18 and TRBJ2-1, is NAGVMQNPRHLVRRRGQEARLRCSPMKGHSHVYWYRQLPEEGLKFMVYLQKENIIDESGMPKERFSAEFPKEGPSILRIQQVVRGDSAAYFCASSPNFDEQFFGPGTRLTVL.

This clonotype was recorded at least ten times. The chain carries TRBV9 and TRBJ2-2; 13 nucleotides align to TRBD2. V was clipped by 3 bases and J by 7 bases; unmatched bases: 9. Germline values: CDR1 SGDLS, CDR2 YYNGEE. The CDR3 is 17 amino acids. CDR3 DNA sequence: TGTGCCAGCAGCGGGACCGGACTAGCGGGAGAGGTCGGGGAGCTGTTTTTT. It is translated as CASSGTGLAGEVGELFF.

In this sample, this clonotype turned up many times. The rearrangement joins TRBV10-3 to TRBJ2-3; tentative D call: TRBD2 (6 bases). The CDR3 loop spans 15 amino acids. Germline V gives CDR1 ENHRY, CDR2 SYGVKD. The V and J ends lost 0 bases and 4 bases respectively, with 11 bases between them. This chain's CDR3 is CAISESLSGADTQYF. DNA for the CDR3: TGTGCCATCAGTGAGTCGTTATCGGGGGCAGATACGCAGTATTTT.